The subject of this entry is one T cell receptor (beta chain). V was clipped by 9 bases and J by 0 bases; unmatched bases: 4. This CDR3 has 15 amino acids. From germline, CDR1 is WNHNN and CDR2 SYGVQD (reference sequence). The data derive from a study of shared clonotypes between healthy human individuals. Assay used: immunoSEQ multiplex PCR; TCRdb lists only in-frame clones, some missing. This table has some 480,000 clones, around 80% appearing once. V is TRBV10-1 and J is TRBJ2-6; the match to TRBD1 covers 8 bases. Sequencing was done on a sample of PBMCs. This sequence was found in a woman aged 40 to 49 in good health. Some clones in this sample may be carry-over from other donors' samples. The CDR3: CARITGGSGANVLTF. In DNA, the CDR3 is TGCGCCAGGATTACAGGGGGCTCTGGGGCCAACGTCCTGACTTTC.